This T cell receptor (beta chain) was sequenced for a study of shared clonotypes between healthy human individuals (dated by TCRdb to 2019 to 2021). Background for the entire study: The cohort included three men and a couple of women between 18 and 49 years of age. For each donor, three plates each were used for CD4 naive and CD4 memory, two plates were used for CD8 naive, and one plate was used for CD8 memory. Blood TCR repertoires of four to six healthy adults were deeply sequenced to estimate repertoire size and the extent of clonotype sharing between individuals. To increase sequencing depth and limit assay-specific biases, different laboratories used diverse techniques to prepare libraries and sequence TCR repertoires. Between about 0.85 and 10 billion PBMCs per donor were obtained by leukapheresis.

CDR1 and CDR2, per the germline V gene, are SGHRS and YFSETQ. The CDR3 measures 14 amino acids from cysteine to phenylalanine. The sequence is cut down to CDR3 DNA, 42 bases in frame from base 1. V lost 0 bases and J lost 4 bases; the stretch between them is 10 bases long. This clone was counted once. Its binding antigen is unknown. No much larger clone exists at a distance of one base, and base qualities are not known. The donors were healthy, HIV-negative adults with no recently reported acute infections or vaccinations. Every donor was a Caucasian adult residing in Nashville, Tennessee, USA. CD4+ T cells were enriched by magnetic negative selection, after which naive cells were positively selected on CD45RA and the negative fraction was taken as the memory subset. Blood was obtained by leukapheresis, after which PBMCs were separated by Ficoll-Histopaque density gradient centrifugation and cryopreserved in liquid nitrogen vapor phase. Analytical flow cytometry was used to check the purity and quantity of each magnetically sorted T cell population. Each sorted fraction had its genomic DNA isolated and then quantified by UV absorbance on a Nanodrop 2000c.

The paper's findings and limits, for the study overall: Naive subsets generally had larger estimated clonotype richness than memory subsets did. Sharing across several donors was observed for around 5% of naive CD4, less than 4% of naive CD8, over 2% of memory CD4, and approximately 0.41% of memory CD8 clonotypes. Based on pairwise subsampling, the degree of clonotype sharing among donors was expected to be affected by sequencing depth. Because the study included only a small number of donors, the genetic and exposure-history diversity represented was limited. Rarefaction of sorted-subset datasets indicated incomplete sequencing despite the large sequencing depth. Sampling was restricted to blood, and TCR repertoires in tissue are likely to differ from TCR repertoires in blood. Clonotypes shared by all four sorted-subset donors showed higher generation probabilities than non-shared clonotypes.

Using the deep immunoSEQ assay, TCR CDR3 regions were amplified from genomic DNA by multiplex PCR. For each cell subset, the extracted genomic DNA was distributed evenly across all wells of several immunoSEQ 96-well plates, and each plate served as one replicate. Each replicate PCR for sorted subsets received around 200 ng genomic DNA, equal to about 29,000 T cell genomes. Purified libraries were quantified with a Qubit 3.0 fluorometer, sized on a Bioanalyzer 2100, and re-quantified with the KAPA Library Quantification kit. Every immunoSEQ 96-well plate was sequenced on a dedicated single-read 150-cycle Illumina NextSeq 550 flow cell. In the source study's methods: Because the immunoSEQ output included only junctional sequences and no quality scores, the filtering could not be the same as the filtering used for full-length reads. Sequences were annotated with PyIR, a Python wrapper for IgBLAST v1.9, using IMGT germline references to assign V/J genes and CDR3. Reads were removed for weak V/J assignments (E-value above 1e-6), missing CDR3, stop codons, out-of-frame junctions, or ambiguous translated residues. V3J clonotypes were defined by identical inferred V gene, J gene, and CDR3 amino acid sequence. The percentage overlap between two repertoires was calculated by dividing the number of shared unique clonotypes by the size of the smaller repertoire. Three approaches were used to assess repertoire richness: RTK rarefaction, the Chao1 estimator, and Recon v2.1 estimates of unobserved clonotypes. Generation probabilities were computed with OLGA for all TCRbeta clonotypes obtained by the gDNA method from four donors. TCRdb stores this immuneACCESS table with in-frame sequences only. Part of the clones is absent; in the studies checked, under half of the shortfall reflects unresolved V genes, and no reason is known for the rest. D and trimming come from the DNA, and the V and J calls and clone size come from that table. In all, the sample holds more than 550,000 clones, and around 77% of those were seen once. The ten largest clones take up less than 2% of the sample.

The sequence was obtained from a woman in her 30s in good health. The sequenced sample was memory CD4+ T cells sorted from blood. According to the study, the label for this sample's cell subset or site signals: CD45RA-negative fraction. The rearrangement joined TRBV5-1 to TRBJ1-1; TRBD1 might be the D gene, on 6 matching bases. The nucleotide sequence is given as TGCGCCAGCAGCTTGGACAGGGAGGCCACTGAAGCTTTCTTT. This is translated as CASSLDREATEAFF.